These 22 T cell receptor beta chains came from one sample sequenced in a study of early T cells in non-severe SARS-CoV-2 infection. One entry per CDR3 protein results from TCRdb running MiXCR on the 5' RACE reads. The sample lists 98,000 or so distinct CDR3 sequences, about an eighth occurring once. The specimen was whole blood. Receptors were obtained from an adult who was a healthcare worker with PCR-confirmed SARS-CoV-2 infection or an uninfected control (not recorded which).

This rearrangement joins TRBV24-1 to TRBJ1-1; D ambiguous. Trimming took 1 base from V and 1 from J, leaving 3 bases between them. The CDR3 runs 13 residues. Germline V CDR1 and CDR2: KGHDR, SFDVKD. The CDR3 coding sequence is TGTGCCACCAGTGATTTCCCGAACACTGAAGCTTTCTTT. Protein sequence: CATSDFPNTEAFF.

A few counts support this clonotype. The chain has TRBV24-1 and TRBJ2-5; weak D call: TRBD1 (6 bases). V dropped 0 bases and J dropped 4 bases, with 14 bases sitting between them. The CDR3 spans 16 residues. CDR1 and CDR2 (germline): KGHDR, SFDVKD. CDR3 nucleotides: TGTGCCACCAGTGATTTGGGGGGCGCCCCAGGAGAGACCCAGTACTTC. It yields the protein CATSDLGGAPGETQYF.

This chain uses TRBV28 with TRBJ1-1; D not resolved. Trimming cost V 5 bases and J 0 bases, with 16 bases left between them. The CDR3 runs to 16 residues. Germline V gene lookup returns CDR1 MDHEN and CDR2 SYDVKM. The CDR3 DNA reads as TGTGCCAGCAGTCTGACGGACTTGATCATGAACACTGAAGCTTTCTTT. The encoded protein is CASSLTDLIMNTEAFF. The complete variable domain, with remaining parts taken from reference TRBV28 and TRBJ1-1, reads DVKVTQSSRYLVKRTGEKVFLECVQDMDHENMFWYRQDPGLGLRLIYFSYDVKMKEKGDIPEGYSVSREKKERFSLILESASTNQTSMYLCASSLTDLIMNTEAFFGQGTRLTVV.

The V gene is TRBV12-3 or TRBV12-4, the J gene TRBJ1-2; 9 bases are a match to TRBD1. CDR3 length: 18 amino acids. V trimming: 6 bases; J trimming: 6 bases; junction bases outside the gene matches: 20. CDR3 sequence (DNA): TGTGCCAGCAGACCTTTAGCGGTCCCGGGACAGGGTGGGAATGGCTACACCTTC. It encodes CASRPLAVPGQGGNGYTF.

The CDR3 protein is CASSLPWGGMTDTQYF. DNA for the CDR3: TGTGCCAGCAGCTTGCCCTGGGGGGGGATGACAGATACGCAGTATTTT. The chain is built from TRBV5-6 and TRBJ2-3; 7 positions agree with TRBD2. This CDR3 is built from 16 residues. V shed 1 base, J shed 3 bases, and the junction held 8 bases outside the gene matches. CDR1 and CDR2 (germline): SGHDT, YYEEEE.

This clonotype was seen many times. The chain recombines TRBV14 with TRBJ1-3; no firm D call. V lost 0 bases and J lost 4, with 13 bases in between. Looked up from germline, CDR1 is SGHDN and CDR2 is FVKESK. The CDR3 is 16 residues long. CDR3 nucleotide sequence: TGTGCCAGCAGCCAAGATTTTGGCCCGGGCGGAAACACCATATATTTT. Translation gives CASSQDFGPGGNTIYF.

This clonotype turned up a few times. The CDR3 DNA follows: TGTGCCAGTAGTATACTCGGACTAACCACCTACAATGAGCAGTTCTTC. Protein product: CASSILGLTTYNEQFF. This chain joins TRBV19 and TRBJ2-1; a possible D gene is TRBD2 (6 bases). CDR3 length equals 16 residues. Between the trimmed V and J ends, which lost 2 bases and 2 bases, there was a span of 13 bases. Germline CDR1 is LNHDA and CDR2 is SQIVND (reference sequence).

This clonotype was counted at least ten times. The V and J genes are TRBV7-3 and TRBJ2-2; no clear D. The CDR3 length is 11 residues. V was clipped by 5 bases and J by 9 bases, with 7 bases between them. Germline lookup yields CDR1 SGHTA and CDR2 FQGTGA. The CDR3 bases are TGTGCCAGCAGCCTTGGGAGGGAGCTGTTTTTT. Its protein is CASSLGRELFF.

V usage is TRBV6-1 and J usage is TRBJ2-1; 8 nucleotides agree with TRBD2. J was trimmed by 7 bases and V by 1 base; bases with no gene match: 9. The CDR3 is 16 amino acids. Germline V CDR1 and CDR2: MNHNS, SASEGT. DNA for the CDR3: TGTGCCAGCAGTGAAGTACTAAGCGGGGGAAGGAATGAGCAGTTCTTC. Protein: CASSEVLSGGRNEQFF.

This clonotype has more than one count but fewer than ten. The rearrangement uses TRBV30 and TRBJ1-2; 8 nucleotides align to TRBD1. Per germline, CDR1 GTSNPN and CDR2 SVGIG (reference sequence). This CDR3 is 14 amino acids long. The junction had 6 bases not matched to a gene; V was cut back by 2 bases and J by 4 bases. This CDR3 is CAWSSQGAVYGYTF. The CDR3 nucleotides are TGTGCCTGGAGTTCGCAGGGGGCTGTCTATGGCTACACCTTC.

The V call is TRBV20-1, the J call TRBJ1-6; D unresolved. Trimming took off 5 bases at V and 1 base at J, with 9 bases between the two ends. CDR3 length equals 14 residues. Germline V lookup: CDR1 DFQATT, CDR2 SNEGSKA (reference sequence). CDR3 in DNA: TGCAGTGCTCGCTTCTTGTCCTATAATTCACCCCTCCACTTT. It codes for CSARFLSYNSPLHF.

The chain is built from TRBV30 and TRBJ1-1; D remains unclear. CDR3 length: 12 residues. CDR1 and CDR2 from the germline V gene are GTSNPN and SVGIG (reference sequence). Deletions cut 3 bases from V and 7 bases from J, with 12 bases between. Here the CDR3 DNA reads TGTGCCTGGAGCCCCGCCCGCAATGAAGCTTTCTTT. Its protein product is CAWSPARNEAFF.

This clonotype was counted many times. The chain links TRBV19 to TRBJ2-7, with 7 nucleotides matching TRBD2. The germline V gene encodes CDR1 LNHDA and CDR2 SQIVND (reference sequence). Losses at the gene ends were 5 bases for V and 3 bases for J; bases not matched to a gene: 4. The CDR3 has 13 amino acids. The CDR3 nucleotides are TGTGCCAGTAGTGCCCCGGGGGGCTACGAGCAGTACTTC. This translates into CASSAPGGYEQYF.

Many counts were recorded for this clonotype. The chain couples TRBV18 to TRBJ2-3, with TRBD2 matching over 10 bases. CDR1 KGHSH and CDR2 LQKENI come from the germline V gene. This CDR3 is built from 18 residues. V shed 2 bases, J shed 3 bases, and the junction held 11 bases outside the gene matches. CDR3 sequence reads: CASSPSLLAGRGTDTQYF. CDR3 DNA sequence: TGTGCCAGCTCACCAAGCCTACTAGCGGGGCGCGGTACAGATACGCAGTATTTT.

The chain carries TRBV3-1 and TRBJ1-1, with D tentatively TRBD1 (6 bases). Germline V gene sequence: CDR1 LGHDT, CDR2 YNNKEL (reference sequence). V was clipped by 4 bases and J by 4 bases, with 16 bases between them. The CDR3 loop spans 15 amino acids. In nucleotides, the CDR3 is TGTGCCAGCAGCCCGTCCAGGGGTGGCAGCACTGAAGCTTTCTTT. Translation: CASSPSRGGSTEAFF.

The sample holds a few counts of this clonotype. This rearrangement joins TRBV5-1 to TRBJ2-1, with 8 bases identical to TRBD2. V was pared by 0 bases and J by 5 bases, with 4 bases of the junction left unmatched. Germline V CDR1 and CDR2: SGHRS, YFSETQ. This CDR3 contains 15 residues. CDR3 region: CASSLGAGVNNEQFF. CDR3 bases: TGCGCCAGCAGCTTGGGAGCGGGAGTTAACAATGAGCAGTTCTTC.

The sample holds a few counts of this clonotype. The gene calls are TRBV20-1 and TRBJ1-5; D is unresolved. The CDR3 is 13 residues long. The V and J ends lost 1 base and 5 bases respectively, with 9 bases between them. Germline V gene sequence: CDR1 DFQATT, CDR2 SNEGSKA (reference sequence). CDR3 coding DNA: TGCAGTGCTAGAGGGTCGGGAGATCAGCCCCAGCATTTT. It yields the protein CSARGSGDQPQHF.

The chain recombines TRBV7-6 with TRBJ2-1; D perhaps matches TRBD1 (5 bases). V lost 5 bases and J 4 bases, leaving 18 bases between the germline ends. This CDR3 has 16 amino acids. In germline, CDR1 is SGHVS, CDR2 FNYEAQ. As DNA, the CDR3 is TGTGCCAGCAGCCCTGTCCAGGCAGGGTCATACAATGAGCAGTTCTTC. It codes for CASSPVQAGSYNEQFF.

This clonotype occurred a few times. The rearrangement links TRBV30 to TRBJ1-1; 7 positions match TRBD1. CDR3 length: 15 residues. J lost 4 bases, V lost 0 bases, and 8 bases had no gene match. Germline V CDR1 and CDR2: GTSNPN, SVGIG (reference sequence). CDR3 coding DNA: TGTGCCTGGAGTGTACTAGGGGCAGGGGGCACTGAAGCTTTCTTT. It is translated as CAWSVLGAGGTEAFF.

The genes are TRBV6-1 and TRBJ2-3; the D is unclear. CDR3 size: 11 residues. The germline V and J ends were trimmed by 2 bases and 12 bases, with 9 bases remaining between them. Germline V lookup: CDR1 MNHNS, CDR2 SASEGT. CDR3 in DNA: TGTGCCAGCAGTGAACCATCGACACAGTATTTT. Translated, it gives CASSEPSTQYF.

This clonotype was recorded at least ten times. This sequence joins TRBV12-3 or TRBV12-4 and TRBJ2-1, with TRBD1 matching over 8 bases. Trimming took 6 bases from V and 8 from J; bases not matched to a gene: 3. This CDR3 region has 12 residues. CDR3 DNA sequence: TGTGCCAGCAGGGCAGGGGGCTATGAGCAGTTCTTC. This translates into CASRAGGYEQFF.

V usage is TRBV11-1 and J usage is TRBJ2-2, with D possibly matching TRBD1 (6 bases). This CDR3 comprises 16 residues. The V gene lost 2 bases and the J gene lost 7 bases, with 17 bases spanning the gap. Germline values: CDR1 SGHAT, CDR2 FQDESV (reference sequence). The CDR3 loop is CASSLFMGARHGELFF. Written as DNA, the CDR3 is TGTGCCAGCAGCTTATTTATGGGGGCGAGGCACGGGGAGCTGTTTTTT.